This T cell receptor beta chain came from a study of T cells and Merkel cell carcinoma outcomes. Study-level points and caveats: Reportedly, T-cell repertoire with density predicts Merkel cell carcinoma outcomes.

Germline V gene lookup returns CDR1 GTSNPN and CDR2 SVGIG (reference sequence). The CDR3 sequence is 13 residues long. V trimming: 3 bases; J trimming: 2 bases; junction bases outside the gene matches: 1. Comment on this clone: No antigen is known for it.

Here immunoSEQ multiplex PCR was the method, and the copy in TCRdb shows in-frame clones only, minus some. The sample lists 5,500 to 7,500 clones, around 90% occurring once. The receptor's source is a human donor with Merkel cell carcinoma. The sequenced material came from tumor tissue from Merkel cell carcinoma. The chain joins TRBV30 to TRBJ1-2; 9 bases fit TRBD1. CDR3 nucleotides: TGTGCCTGGAGGGGGACAGGGAACTATGGCTACACCTTC. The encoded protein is CAWRGTGNYGYTF.